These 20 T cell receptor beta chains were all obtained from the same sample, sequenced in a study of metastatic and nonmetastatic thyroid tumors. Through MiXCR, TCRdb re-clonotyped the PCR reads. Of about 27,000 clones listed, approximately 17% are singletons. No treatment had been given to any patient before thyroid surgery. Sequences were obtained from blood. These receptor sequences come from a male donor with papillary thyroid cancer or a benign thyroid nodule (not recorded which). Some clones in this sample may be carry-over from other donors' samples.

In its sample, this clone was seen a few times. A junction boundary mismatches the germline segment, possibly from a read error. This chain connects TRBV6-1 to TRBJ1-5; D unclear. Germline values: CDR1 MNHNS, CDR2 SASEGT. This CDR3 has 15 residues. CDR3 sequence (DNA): TGTGCCATCAGTTGGTATGAGTATAGCGATCAGCCCCAGCATTTT. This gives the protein CAISWYEYSDQPQHF.

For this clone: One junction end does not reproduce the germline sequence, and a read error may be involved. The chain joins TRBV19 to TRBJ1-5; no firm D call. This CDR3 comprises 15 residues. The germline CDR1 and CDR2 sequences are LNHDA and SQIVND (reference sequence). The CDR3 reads CASSMSLTTNQPQHF. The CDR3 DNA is TGTGCCAGTAGTATGAGTCTCACGACGAATCAGCCTCAGCATTTT.

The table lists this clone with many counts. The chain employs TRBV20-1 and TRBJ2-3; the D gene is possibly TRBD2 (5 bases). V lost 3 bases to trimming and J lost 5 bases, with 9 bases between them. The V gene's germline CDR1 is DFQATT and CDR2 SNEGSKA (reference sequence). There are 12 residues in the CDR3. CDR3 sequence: CSARRARDTQYF. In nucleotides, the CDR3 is TGCAGTGCTAGGCGGGCTCGAGATACGCAGTATTTT.

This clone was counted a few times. This CDR3 reads CASRGPYYEQYF. CDR3 nucleotide sequence: TGTGCCAGCAGGGGACCCTACTACGAGCAGTACTTC. J is TRBJ2-7 and V is TRBV27, with D perhaps TRBD1 or TRBD2 (5 bases each). Germline V CDR1 and CDR2: MNHEY, SMNVEV (reference sequence). This CDR3 contains 12 residues. Trimming pared 6 bases from V and 3 bases from J, leaving 9 bases between.

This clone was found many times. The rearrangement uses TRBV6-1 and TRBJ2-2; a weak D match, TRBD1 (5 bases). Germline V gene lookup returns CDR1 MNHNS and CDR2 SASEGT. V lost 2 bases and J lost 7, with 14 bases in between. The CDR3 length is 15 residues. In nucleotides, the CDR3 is TGTGCCAGCAGTGAATTGGCAGGGCTCGGCGGGGAGCTGTTTTTT. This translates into CASSELAGLGGELFF.

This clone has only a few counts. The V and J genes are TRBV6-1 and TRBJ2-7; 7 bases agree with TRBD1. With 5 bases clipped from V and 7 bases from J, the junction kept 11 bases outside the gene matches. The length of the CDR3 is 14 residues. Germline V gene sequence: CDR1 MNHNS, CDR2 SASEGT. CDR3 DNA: TGTGCCAGCAGTCCGACAGGGTTCTTCGGTGAGCAGTACTTC. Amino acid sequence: CASSPTGFFGEQYF.

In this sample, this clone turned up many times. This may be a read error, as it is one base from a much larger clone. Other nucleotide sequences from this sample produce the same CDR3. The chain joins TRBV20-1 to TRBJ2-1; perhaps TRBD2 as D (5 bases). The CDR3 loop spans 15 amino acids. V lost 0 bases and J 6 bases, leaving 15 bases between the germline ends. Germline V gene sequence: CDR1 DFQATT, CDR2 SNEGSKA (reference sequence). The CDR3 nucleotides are TGCAGTGCTAGAGATACTGGGAGAATGGGCAATGAGCAGTTCTTC. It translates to CSARDTGRMGNEQFF.

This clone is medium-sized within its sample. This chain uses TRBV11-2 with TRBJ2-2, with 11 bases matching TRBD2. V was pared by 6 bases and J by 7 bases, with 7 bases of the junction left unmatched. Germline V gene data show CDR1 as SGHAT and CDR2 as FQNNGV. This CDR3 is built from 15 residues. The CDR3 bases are TGTGCCAGCAGACTACTAGCGGGAGTTGGCGGGGAGCTGTTTTTT. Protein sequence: CASRLLAGVGGELFF.

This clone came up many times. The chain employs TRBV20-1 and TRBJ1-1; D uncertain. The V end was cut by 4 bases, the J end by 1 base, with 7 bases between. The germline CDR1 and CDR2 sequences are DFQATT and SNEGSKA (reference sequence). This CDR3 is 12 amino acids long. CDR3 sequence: CSATSGNTEAFF. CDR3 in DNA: TGCAGTGCTACGTCGGGGAACACTGAAGCTTTCTTT.

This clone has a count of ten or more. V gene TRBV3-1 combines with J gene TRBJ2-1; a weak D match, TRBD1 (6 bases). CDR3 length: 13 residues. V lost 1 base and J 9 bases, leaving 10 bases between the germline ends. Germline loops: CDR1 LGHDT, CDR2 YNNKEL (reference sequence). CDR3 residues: CASSQGRGVEQFF. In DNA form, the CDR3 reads TGTGCCAGCAGCCAAGGCAGGGGTGTTGAGCAGTTCTTC.

CDR3 in DNA: TGCAGTGCTAGTGCCCCCCCCCTCTACGAGCAGTACTTC. The encoded protein is CSASAPPLYEQYF. The chain couples TRBV20-1 to TRBJ2-7; D not certain. Germline V gene lookup returns CDR1 DFQATT and CDR2 SNEGSKA (reference sequence). V was cut by 3 bases and J by 3 bases, with 12 bases left in between. The CDR3 is made up of 13 amino acids.

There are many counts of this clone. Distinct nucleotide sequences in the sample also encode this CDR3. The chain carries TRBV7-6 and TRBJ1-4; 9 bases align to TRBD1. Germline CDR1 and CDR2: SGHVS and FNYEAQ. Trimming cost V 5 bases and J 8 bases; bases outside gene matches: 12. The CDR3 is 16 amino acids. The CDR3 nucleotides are TGTGCCAGCAGCCAAGGTCCCGGACAGGGGCCGGAAAAACTGTTTTTT. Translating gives CASSQGPGQGPEKLFF.

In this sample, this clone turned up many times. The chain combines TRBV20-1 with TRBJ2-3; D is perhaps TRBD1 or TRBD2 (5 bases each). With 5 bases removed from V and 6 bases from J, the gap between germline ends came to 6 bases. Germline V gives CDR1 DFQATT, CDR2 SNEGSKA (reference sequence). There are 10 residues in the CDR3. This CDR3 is CSAWGDTQYF. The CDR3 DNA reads TGCAGTGCTTGGGGGGATACGCAGTATTTT.

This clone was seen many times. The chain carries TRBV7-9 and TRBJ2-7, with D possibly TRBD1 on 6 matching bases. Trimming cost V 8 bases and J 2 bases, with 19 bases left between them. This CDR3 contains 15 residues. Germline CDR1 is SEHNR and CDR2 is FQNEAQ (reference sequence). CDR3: CASAGTNDHPYEQYF. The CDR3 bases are TGTGCCAGCGCCGGGACAAACGATCATCCCTACGAGCAGTACTTC.

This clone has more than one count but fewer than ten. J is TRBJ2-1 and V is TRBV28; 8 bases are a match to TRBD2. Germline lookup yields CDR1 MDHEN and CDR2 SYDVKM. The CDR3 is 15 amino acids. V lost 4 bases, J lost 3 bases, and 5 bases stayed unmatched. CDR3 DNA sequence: TGTGCCAGCAGTTCGGTAGCGGGGCGCTACAATGAGCAGTTCTTC. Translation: CASSSVAGRYNEQFF.

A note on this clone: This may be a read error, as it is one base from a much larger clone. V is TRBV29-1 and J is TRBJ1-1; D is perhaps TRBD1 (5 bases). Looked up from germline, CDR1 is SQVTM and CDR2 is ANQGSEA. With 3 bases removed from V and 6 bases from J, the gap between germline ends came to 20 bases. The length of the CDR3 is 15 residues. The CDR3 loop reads CSVDTLRTSYAEAFF. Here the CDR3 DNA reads TGCAGCGTTGACACCCTTCGGACATCCTACGCTGAAGCTTTCTTT.

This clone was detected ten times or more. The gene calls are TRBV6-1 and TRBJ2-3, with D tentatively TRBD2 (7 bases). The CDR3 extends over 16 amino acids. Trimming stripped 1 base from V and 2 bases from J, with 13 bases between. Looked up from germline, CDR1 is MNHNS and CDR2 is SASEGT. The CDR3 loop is CASSEEGRGVTDTQYF. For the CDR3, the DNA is TGTGCCAGCAGTGAAGAGGGGAGGGGGGTCACAGATACGCAGTATTTT.

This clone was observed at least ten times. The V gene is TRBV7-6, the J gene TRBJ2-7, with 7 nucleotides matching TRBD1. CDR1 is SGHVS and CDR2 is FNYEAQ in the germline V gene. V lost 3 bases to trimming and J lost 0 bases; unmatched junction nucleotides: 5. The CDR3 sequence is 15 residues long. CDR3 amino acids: CASSFHWDSSYEQYF. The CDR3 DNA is TGTGCCAGCAGCTTCCATTGGGACAGCTCCTACGAGCAGTACTTC.

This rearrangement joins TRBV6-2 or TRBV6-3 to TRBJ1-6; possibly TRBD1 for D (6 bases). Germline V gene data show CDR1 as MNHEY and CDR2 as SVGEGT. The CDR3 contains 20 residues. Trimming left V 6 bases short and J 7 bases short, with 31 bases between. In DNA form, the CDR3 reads TGTGCCAGCAGGGGGGGCGTGGCAGTCGAATCTCAGACTTCCAATTCACCCCTCCACTTT. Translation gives CASRGGVAVESQTSNSPLHF.

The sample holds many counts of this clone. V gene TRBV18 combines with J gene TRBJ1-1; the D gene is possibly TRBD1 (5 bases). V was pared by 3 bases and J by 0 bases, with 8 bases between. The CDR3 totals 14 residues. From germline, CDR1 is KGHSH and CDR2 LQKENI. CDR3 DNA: TGTGCCAGCTCACCGACAGCCCTGAACACTGAAGCTTTCTTT. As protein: CASSPTALNTEAFF.